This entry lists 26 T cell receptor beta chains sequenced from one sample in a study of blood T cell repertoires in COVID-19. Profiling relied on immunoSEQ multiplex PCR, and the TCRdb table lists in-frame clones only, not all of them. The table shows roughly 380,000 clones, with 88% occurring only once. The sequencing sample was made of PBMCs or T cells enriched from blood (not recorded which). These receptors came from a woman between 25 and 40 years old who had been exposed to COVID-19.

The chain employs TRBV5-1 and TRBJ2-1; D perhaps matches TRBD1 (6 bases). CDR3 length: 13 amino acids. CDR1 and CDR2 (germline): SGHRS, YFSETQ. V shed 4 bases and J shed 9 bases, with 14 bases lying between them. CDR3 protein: CASSPLLQGEQFF. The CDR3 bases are TGCGCCAGCAGCCCCCTTTTACAGGGTGAGCAGTTCTTC.

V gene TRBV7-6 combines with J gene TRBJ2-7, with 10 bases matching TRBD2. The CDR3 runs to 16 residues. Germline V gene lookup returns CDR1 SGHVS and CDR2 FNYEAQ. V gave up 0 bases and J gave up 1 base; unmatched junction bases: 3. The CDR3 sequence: CASSLAGLAASYEQYF. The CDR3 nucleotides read TGTGCCAGCAGCTTAGCCGGACTAGCGGCTTCCTACGAGCAGTACTTC.

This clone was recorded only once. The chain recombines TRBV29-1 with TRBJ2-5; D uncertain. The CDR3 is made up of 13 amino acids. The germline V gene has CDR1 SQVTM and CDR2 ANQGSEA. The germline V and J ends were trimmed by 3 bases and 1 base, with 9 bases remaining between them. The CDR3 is CSVEPGTQETQYF. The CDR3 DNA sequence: TGCAGCGTTGAGCCAGGAACCCAAGAGACCCAGTACTTC. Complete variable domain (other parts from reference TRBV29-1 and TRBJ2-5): SAVISQKPSRDICQRGTSLTIQCQVDSQVTMMFWYRQQPGQSLTLIATANQGSEATYESGFVIDKFPISRPNLTFSTLTVSNMSPEDSSIYLCSVEPGTQETQYFGPGTRLLVL.

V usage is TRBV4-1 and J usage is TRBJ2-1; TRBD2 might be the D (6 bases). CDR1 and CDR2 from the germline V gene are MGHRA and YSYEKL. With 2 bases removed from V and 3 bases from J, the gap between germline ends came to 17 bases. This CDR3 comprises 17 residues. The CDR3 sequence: CASSQNHGAGIYNEQFF. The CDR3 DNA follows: TGCGCCAGCAGCCAAAATCATGGAGCGGGTATCTACAATGAGCAGTTCTTC.

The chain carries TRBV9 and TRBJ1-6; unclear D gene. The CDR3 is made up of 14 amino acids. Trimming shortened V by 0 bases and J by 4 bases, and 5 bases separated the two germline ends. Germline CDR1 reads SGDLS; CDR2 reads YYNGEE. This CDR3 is CASSVEEYNSPLHF. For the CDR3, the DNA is TGTGCCAGCAGCGTAGAGGAGTATAATTCACCCCTCCACTTT.

The CDR3 DNA reads as TGTGCCAGCACCGCCAGGGGTAGCGGGAGCCACGAGCAGTACTTC. This sequence encodes CASTARGSGSHEQYF. The rearrangement uses TRBV6-5 and TRBJ2-7, with 9 bases fitting TRBD2. CDR3 length equals 15 residues. The ends lost 7 bases at V and 5 bases at J; junction bases unmatched: 12. Germline assignment: CDR1 MNHEY and CDR2 SVGAGI.

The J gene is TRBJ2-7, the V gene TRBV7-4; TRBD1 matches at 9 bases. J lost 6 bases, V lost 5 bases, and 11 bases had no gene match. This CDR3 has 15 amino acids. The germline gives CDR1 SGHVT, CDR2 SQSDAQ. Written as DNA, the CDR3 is TGTGCCAGCAGCCCAGGACAGGGGAAATGCTTCGAGCAGTACTTC. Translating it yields CASSPGQGKCFEQYF. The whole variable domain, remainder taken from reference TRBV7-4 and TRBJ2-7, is GAGVSQSPRYKVAKRGRDVALRCDSISGHVTLYWYRQTLGQGSEVLTYSQSDAQRDKSGRPSGRFSAERPERSVSTLKIQRTEQGDSAVYLCASSPGQGKCFEQYFGPGTRLTVT.

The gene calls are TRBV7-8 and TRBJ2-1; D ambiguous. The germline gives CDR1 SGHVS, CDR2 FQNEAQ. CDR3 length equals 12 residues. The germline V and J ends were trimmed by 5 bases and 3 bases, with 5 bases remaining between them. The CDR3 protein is CASSHYYNEQFF. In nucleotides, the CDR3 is TGTGCCAGCAGCCACTACTACAATGAGCAGTTCTTC.

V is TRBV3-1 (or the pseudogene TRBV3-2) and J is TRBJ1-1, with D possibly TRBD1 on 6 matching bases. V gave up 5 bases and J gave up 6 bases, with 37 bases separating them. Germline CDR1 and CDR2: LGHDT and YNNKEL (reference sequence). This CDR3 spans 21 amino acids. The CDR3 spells CASSKAFTGQSGPGHFSEAFF. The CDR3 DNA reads TGTGCCAGCAGCAAAGCTTTTACGGGACAATCAGGCCCAGGGCACTTCTCTGAAGCTTTCTTT.

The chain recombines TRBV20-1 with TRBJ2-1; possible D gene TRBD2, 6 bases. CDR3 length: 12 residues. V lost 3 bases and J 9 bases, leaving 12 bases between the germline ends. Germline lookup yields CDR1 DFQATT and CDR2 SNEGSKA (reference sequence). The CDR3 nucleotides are TGCAGTGCTAGTCGGGGGTTCGGTGAGCAGTTCTTC. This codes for CSASRGFGEQFF.

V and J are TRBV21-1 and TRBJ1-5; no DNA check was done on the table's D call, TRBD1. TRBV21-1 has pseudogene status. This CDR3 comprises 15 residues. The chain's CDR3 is CASSKESGGNQPQHF. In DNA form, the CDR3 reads TGTGCCAGCAGCAAAGAATCAGGGGGTAATCAGCCCCAGCATTTT.

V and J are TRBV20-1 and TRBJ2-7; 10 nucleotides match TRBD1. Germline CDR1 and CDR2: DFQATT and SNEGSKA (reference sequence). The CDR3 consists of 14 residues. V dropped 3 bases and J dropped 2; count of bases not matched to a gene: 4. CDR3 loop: CSASAGQGPYEQYF. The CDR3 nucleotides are TGCAGTGCTAGTGCGGGACAGGGGCCCTACGAGCAGTACTTC.

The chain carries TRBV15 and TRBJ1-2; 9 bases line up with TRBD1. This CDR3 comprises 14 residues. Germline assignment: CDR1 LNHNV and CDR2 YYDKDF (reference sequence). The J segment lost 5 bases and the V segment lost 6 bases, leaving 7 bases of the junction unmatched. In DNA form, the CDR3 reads TGTGCCACCAGTCTACAGGGGGCGATTTATGGCTACACCTTC. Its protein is CATSLQGAIYGYTF.

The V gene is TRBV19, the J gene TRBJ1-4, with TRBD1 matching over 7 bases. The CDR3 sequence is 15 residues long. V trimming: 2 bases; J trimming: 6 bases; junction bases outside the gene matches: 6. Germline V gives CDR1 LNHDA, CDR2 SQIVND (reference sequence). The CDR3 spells CASSIKGTADEKLFF. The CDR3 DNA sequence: TGTGCCAGTAGTATAAAAGGGACAGCCGATGAAAAACTGTTTTTT.

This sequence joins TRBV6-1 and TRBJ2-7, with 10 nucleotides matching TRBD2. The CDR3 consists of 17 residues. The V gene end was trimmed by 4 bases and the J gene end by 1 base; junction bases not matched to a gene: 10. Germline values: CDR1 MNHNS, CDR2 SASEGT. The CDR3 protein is CASSARGAGGPSYEQYF. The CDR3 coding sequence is TGTGCCAGCAGTGCCCGAGGAGCGGGAGGGCCGTCCTACGAGCAGTACTTC.

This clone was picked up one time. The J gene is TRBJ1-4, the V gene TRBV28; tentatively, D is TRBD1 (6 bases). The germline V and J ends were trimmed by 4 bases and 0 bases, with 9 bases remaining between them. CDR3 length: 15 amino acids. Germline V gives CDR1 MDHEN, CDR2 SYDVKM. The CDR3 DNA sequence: TGTGCCAGCAGTTCGACAGGCGCAACTAATGAAAAACTGTTTTTT. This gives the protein CASSSTGATNEKLFF.

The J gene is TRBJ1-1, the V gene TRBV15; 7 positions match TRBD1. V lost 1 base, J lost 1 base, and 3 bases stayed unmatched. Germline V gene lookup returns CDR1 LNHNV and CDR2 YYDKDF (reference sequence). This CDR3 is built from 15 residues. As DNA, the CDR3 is TGTGCCACCAGCAGAGGGGGACAGTCGAACACTGAAGCTTTCTTT. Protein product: CATSRGGQSNTEAFF. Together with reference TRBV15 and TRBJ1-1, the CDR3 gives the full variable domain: DAMVIQNPRYQVTQFGKPVTLSCSQTLNHNVMYWYQQKSSQAPKLLFHYYDKDFNNEADTPDNFQSRRPNTSFCFLDIRSPGLGDTAMYLCATSRGGQSNTEAFFGQGTRLTVV.

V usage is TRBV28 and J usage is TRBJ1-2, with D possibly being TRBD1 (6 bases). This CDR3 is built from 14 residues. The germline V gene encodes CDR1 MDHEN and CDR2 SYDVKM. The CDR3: CATNPPPQGQGYTF. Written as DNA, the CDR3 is TGTGCTACTAACCCCCCCCCACAGGGTCAGGGCTACACCTTC.

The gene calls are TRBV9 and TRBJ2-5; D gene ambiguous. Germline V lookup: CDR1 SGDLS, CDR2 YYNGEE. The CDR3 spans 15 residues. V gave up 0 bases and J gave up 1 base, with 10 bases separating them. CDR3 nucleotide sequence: TGTGCCAGCAGCGTAGGGGCTACATTCCAAGAGACCCAGTACTTC. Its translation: CASSVGATFQETQYF. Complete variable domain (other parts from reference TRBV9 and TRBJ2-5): DSGVTQTPKHLITATGQRVTLRCSPRSGDLSVYWYQQSLDQGLQFLIQYYNGEERAKGNILERFSAQQFPDLHSELNLSSLELGDSALYFCASSVGATFQETQYFGPGTRLLVL.

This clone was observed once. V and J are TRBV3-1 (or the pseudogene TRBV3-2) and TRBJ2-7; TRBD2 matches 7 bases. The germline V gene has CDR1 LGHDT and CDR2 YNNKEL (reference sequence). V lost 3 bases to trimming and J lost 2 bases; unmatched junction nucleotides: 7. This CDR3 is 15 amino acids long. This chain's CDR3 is CASSHPTSSPYEQYF. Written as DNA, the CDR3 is TGTGCCAGCAGCCACCCGACTAGCTCCCCCTACGAGCAGTACTTC.

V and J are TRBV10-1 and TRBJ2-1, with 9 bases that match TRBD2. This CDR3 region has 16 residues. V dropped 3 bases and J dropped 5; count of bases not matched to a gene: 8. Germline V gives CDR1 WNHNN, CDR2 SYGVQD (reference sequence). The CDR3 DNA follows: TGCGCCAGCAGTGAAATGGTGCTAGCGGGAAACAATGAGCAGTTCTTC. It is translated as CASSEMVLAGNNEQFF.

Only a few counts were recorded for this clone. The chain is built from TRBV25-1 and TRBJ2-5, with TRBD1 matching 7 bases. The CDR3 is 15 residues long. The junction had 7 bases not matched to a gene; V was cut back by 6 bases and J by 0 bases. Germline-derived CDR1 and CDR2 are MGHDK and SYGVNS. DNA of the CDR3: TGTGCCAGCAGCCGCCCGACAGGGAACCAAGAGACCCAGTACTTC. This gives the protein CASSRPTGNQETQYF.

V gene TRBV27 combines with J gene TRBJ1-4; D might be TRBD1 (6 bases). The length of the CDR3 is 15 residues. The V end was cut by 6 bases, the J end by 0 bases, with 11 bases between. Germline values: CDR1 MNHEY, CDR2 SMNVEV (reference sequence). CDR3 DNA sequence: TGTGCCAGCAGCAGACAGGACTCAACTAATGAAAAACTGTTTTTT. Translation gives CASSRQDSTNEKLFF.

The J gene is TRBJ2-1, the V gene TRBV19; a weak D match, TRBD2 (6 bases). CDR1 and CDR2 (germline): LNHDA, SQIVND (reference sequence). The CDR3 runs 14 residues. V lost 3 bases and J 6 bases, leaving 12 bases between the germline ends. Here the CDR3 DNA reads TGTGCCAGTAGTATGGCTAGCGTCTTCAATGAGCAGTTCTTC. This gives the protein CASSMASVFNEQFF.

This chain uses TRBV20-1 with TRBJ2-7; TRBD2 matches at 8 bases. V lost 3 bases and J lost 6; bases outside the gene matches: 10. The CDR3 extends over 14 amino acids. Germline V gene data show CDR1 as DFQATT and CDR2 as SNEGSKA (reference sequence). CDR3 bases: TGCAGTGCTAGTTCGGGACTAGTTCTTGGCGAGCAGTACTTC. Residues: CSASSGLVLGEQYF.

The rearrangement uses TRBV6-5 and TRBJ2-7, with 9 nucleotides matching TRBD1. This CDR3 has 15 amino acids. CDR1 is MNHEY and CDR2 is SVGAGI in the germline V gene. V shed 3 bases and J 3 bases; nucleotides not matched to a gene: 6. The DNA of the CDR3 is TGTGCCAGCAGTTATGGACAGGGGCCCAGCTACGAGCAGTACTTC. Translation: CASSYGQGPSYEQYF.